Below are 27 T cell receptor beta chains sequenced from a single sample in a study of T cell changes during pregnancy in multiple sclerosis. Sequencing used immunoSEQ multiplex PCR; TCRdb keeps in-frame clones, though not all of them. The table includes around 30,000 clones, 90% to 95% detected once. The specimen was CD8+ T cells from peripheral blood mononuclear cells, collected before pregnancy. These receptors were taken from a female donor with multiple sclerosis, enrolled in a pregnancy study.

CDR3 loop: CASSGNGYEQYF. The CDR3 region has the DNA TGTGCCAGCAGTGGAAACGGCTACGAGCAGTACTTC. The chain employs TRBV2 and TRBJ2-7, with no clear D. Trimming took 4 bases from V and 3 from J, leaving 7 bases between them. The CDR3 runs to 12 residues. Germline-derived CDR1 and CDR2 are SNHLY and FYNNEI.

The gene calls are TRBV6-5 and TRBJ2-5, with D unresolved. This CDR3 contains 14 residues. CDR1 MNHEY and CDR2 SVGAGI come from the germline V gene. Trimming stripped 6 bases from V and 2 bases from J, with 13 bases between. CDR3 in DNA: TGTGCCAGCAGCCCCTGGCAGTCACAAGAGACCCAGTACTTC. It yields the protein CASSPWQSQETQYF.

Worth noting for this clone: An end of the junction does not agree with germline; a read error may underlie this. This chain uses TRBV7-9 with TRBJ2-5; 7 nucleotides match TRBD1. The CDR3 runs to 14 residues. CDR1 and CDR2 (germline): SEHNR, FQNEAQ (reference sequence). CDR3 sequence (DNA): TGTGCCAGCCGAGGAGAAGGGGGCCAAGAGGCCCAGTACTTC. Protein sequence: CASRGEGGQEAQYF.

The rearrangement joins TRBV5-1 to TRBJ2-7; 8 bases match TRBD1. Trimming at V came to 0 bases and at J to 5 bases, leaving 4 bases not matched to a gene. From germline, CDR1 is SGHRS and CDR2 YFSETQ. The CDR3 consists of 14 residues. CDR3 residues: CASSLGQGYNEQYF. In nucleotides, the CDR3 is TGCGCCAGCAGCTTGGGACAGGGGTATAACGAGCAGTACTTC.

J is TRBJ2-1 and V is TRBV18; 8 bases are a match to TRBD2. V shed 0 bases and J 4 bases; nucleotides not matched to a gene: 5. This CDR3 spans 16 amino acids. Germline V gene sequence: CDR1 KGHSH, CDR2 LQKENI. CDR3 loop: CASSPPRAGVYNEQFF. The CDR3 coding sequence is TGTGCCAGCTCACCACCGAGAGCGGGAGTTTACAATGAGCAGTTCTTC.

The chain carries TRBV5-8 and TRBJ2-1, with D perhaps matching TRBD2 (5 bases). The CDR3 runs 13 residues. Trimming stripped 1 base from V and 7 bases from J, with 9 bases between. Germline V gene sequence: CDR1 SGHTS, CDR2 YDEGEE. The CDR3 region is CASSLRTWNEQFF. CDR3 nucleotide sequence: TGTGCCAGCAGCTTGAGGACTTGGAATGAGCAGTTCTTC.

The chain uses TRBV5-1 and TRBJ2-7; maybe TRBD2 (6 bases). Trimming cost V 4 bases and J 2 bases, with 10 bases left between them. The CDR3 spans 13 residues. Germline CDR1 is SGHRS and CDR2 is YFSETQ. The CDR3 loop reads CASSPEGPYEQYF. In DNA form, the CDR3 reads TGCGCCAGCAGCCCGGAGGGACCCTACGAGCAGTACTTC.

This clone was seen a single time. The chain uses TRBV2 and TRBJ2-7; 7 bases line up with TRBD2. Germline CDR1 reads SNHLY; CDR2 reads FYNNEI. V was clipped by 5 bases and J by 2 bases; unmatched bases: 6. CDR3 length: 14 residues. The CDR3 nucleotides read TGTGCCAGCAGTCCCCGGGGGAGGGCCTACGAGCAGTACTTC. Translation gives CASSPRGRAYEQYF.

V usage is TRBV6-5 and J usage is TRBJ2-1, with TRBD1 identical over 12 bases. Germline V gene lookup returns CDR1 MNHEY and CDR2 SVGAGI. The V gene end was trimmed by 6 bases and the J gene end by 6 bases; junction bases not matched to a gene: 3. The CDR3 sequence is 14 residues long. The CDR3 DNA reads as TGTGCCAGCAGGGGGACAGGGGGCCGCAATGAGCAGTTCTTC. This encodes CASRGTGGRNEQFF.

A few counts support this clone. This chain's CDR3 is CASSELAGGPETQYF. For the CDR3, the DNA is TGTGCCAGCAGTGAACTAGCGGGGGGGCCAGAGACCCAGTACTTC. The gene calls are TRBV6-1 and TRBJ2-5; TRBD2 matches at 12 bases. CDR3 length: 15 amino acids. Trimming cost V 2 bases and J 4 bases; bases outside gene matches: 2. CDR1 and CDR2 from the germline V gene are MNHNS and SASEGT.

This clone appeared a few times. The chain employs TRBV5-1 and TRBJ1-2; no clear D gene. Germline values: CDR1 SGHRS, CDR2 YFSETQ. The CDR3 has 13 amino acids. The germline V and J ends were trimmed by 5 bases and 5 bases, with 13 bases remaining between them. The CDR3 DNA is TGCGCCAGCAGTCCGCCCGCAGTGTATGGCTACACCTTC. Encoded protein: CASSPPAVYGYTF.

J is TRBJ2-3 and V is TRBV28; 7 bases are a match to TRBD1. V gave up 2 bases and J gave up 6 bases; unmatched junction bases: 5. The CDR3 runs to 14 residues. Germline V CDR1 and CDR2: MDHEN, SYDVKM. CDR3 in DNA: TGTGCCAGCAGTTTAGGCCAGGGGGACGATACGCAGTATTTT. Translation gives CASSLGQGDDTQYF.

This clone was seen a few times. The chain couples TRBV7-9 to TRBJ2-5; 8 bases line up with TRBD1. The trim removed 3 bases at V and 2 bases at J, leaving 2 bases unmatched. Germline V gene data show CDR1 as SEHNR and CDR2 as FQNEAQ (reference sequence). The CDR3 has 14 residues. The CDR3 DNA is TGTGCCAGCAGCTTGGGACAGGATCAAGAGACCCAGTACTTC. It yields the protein CASSLGQDQETQYF.

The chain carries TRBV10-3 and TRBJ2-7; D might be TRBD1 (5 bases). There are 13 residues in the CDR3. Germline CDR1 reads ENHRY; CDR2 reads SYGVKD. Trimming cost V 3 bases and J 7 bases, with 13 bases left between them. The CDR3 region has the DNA TGTGCCATCAGTGACCGTCAGGGCTGGGAGCAGTACTTC. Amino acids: CAISDRQGWEQYF.

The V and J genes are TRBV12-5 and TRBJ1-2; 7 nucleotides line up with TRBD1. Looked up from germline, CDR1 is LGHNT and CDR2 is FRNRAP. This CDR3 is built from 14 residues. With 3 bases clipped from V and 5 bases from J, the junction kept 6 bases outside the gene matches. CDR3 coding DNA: TGTGCTAGTGGTTTCTCGACAGGGATGTATGGCTACACCTTC. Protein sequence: CASGFSTGMYGYTF. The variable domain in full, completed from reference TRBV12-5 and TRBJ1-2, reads DARVTQTPRHKVTEMGQEVTMRCQPILGHNTVFWYRQTMMQGLELLAYFRNRAPLDDSGMPKDRFSAEMPDATLATLKIQPSEPRDSAVYFCASGFSTGMYGYTFGSGTRLTVV.

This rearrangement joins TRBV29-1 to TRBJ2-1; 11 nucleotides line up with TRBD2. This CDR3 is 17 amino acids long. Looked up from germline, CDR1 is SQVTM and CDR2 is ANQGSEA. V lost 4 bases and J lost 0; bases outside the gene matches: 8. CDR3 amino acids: CSVGGSGRGRSYNEQFF. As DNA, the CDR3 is TGCAGCGTTGGGGGTAGCGGGAGGGGACGCTCCTACAATGAGCAGTTCTTC.

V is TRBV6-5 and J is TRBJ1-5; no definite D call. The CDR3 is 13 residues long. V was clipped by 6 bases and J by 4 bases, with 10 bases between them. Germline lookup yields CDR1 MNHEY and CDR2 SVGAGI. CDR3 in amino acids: CASSGVGNQPQHF. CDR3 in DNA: TGTGCCAGCAGCGGGGTGGGAAATCAGCCCCAGCATTTT.

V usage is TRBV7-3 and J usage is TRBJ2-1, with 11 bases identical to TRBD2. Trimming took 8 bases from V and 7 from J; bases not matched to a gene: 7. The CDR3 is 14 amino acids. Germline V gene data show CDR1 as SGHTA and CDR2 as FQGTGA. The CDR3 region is CASAPGTSGNEQFF. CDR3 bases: TGTGCCAGCGCCCCCGGGACTAGCGGAAATGAGCAGTTCTTC. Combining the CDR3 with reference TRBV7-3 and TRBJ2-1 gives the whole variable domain GAGVSQTPSNKVTEKGKYVELRCDPISGHTALYWYRQSLGQGPEFLIYFQGTGAADDSGLPNDRFFAVRPEGSVSTLKIQRTERGDSAVYLCASAPGTSGNEQFFGPGTRLTVL.

The CDR3, as DNA: TGTGCCATCAGGCTAGACAGGGATCCATATGGCTACACCTTC. Protein: CAIRLDRDPYGYTF. J is TRBJ1-2 and V is TRBV10-3, with 7 bases identical to TRBD1. Germline V gives CDR1 ENHRY, CDR2 SYGVKD. The CDR3 runs to 14 residues. V gave up 6 bases and J gave up 5 bases; unmatched junction bases: 9.

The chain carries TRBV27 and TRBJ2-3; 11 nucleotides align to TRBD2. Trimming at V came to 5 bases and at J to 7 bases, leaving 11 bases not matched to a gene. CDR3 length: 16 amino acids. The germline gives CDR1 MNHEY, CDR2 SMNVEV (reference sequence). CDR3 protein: CASSELAGGKKNTQYF. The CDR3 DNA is TGTGCCAGCAGTGAATTAGCGGGGGGGAAGAAAAATACGCAGTATTTT.

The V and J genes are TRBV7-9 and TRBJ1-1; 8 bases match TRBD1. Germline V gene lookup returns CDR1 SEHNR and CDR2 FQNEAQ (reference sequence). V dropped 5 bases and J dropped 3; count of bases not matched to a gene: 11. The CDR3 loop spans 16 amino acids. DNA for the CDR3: TGTGCCAGCAGCGGAGGACAGGGCGATCGGGACACTGAAGCTTTCTTT. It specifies CASSGGQGDRDTEAFF.

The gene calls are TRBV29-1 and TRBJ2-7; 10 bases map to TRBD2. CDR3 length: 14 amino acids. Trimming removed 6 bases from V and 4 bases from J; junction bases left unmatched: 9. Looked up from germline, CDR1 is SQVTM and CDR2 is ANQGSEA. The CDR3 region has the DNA TGCAGCGTCACGAAGCGGGAGGGCCCGTACGAGCAGTACTTC. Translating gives CSVTKREGPYEQYF.

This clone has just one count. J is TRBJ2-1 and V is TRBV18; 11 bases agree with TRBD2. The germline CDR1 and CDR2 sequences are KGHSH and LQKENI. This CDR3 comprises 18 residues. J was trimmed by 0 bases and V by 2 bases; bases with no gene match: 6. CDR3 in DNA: TGTGCCAGCTCACCAACTAGCGGGAGAGTTTCCTCCTACAATGAGCAGTTCTTC. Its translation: CASSPTSGRVSSYNEQFF.

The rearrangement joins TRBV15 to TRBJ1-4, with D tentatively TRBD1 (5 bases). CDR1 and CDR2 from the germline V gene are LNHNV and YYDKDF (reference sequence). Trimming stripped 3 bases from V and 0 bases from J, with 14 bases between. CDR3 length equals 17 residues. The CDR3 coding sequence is TGTGCCACCAGCAGTCTTTGGGGGGGAGCAACTAATGAAAAACTGTTTTTT. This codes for CATSSLWGGATNEKLFF.

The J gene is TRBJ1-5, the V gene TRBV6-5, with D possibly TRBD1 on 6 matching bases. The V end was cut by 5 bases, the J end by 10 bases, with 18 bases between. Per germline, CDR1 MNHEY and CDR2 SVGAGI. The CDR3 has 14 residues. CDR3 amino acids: CASSPGTIIQPQHF. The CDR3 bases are TGTGCCAGCAGTCCCGGGACAATAATACAACCCCAGCATTTT.

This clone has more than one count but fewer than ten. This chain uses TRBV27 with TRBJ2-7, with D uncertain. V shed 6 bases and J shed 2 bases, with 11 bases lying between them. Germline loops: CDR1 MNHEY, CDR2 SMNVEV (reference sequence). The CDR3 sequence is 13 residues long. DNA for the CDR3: TGTGCCAGCAGCCCTGGGCCCACCTACGAGCAGTACTTC. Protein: CASSPGPTYEQYF.

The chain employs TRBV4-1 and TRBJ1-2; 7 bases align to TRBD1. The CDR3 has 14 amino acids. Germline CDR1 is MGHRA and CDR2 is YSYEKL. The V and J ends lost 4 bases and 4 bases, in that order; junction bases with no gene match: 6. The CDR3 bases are TGCGCCAGCAGCCCACCGGGACAGCTCTATGGCTACACCTTC. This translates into CASSPPGQLYGYTF.